Below, one T cell receptor beta chain is given with its context. This clonotype was seen a few times. Its target antigen remains unknown. No base quality information exists; no much larger clone differs at one position. The donors were a few dozen Caucasian individuals from Russia, aged roughly 6 to 90 years, who were systemically healthy. Approximately 9.3 milliliters of peripheral blood were collected from each donor into EDTA-treated Vacutainer tubes. Ficoll-Paque density-gradient centrifugation was used to isolate PBMCs, with at least 7 million obtained per sample. Total RNA was extracted from PBMCs with Trizol reagent, with at least 5 micrograms obtained per sample. The percentages of naive CD45RAhigh/CD27high T cells were determined by flow cytometry on a PBMC aliquot from every donor. The data stem from a study of blood T cells in healthy people across ages (dated by TCRdb to between 2014 and 2016). Background on the whole study: In model experiments, roughly one uniquely barcoded TCR beta cDNA molecule per two T cells was captured by template switching. Using the same blood draw, the study looked at two additional independent replicas of 1 million unique cDNA reads for two donors, one aged 18 to 30 and the other aged 80 or older. Using deep sequencing normalized with unique cDNA molecular identifiers, the study measured how TCR beta repertoire diversity changes with age. To avoid experimental bias, donors of different ages were spread randomly across the sequencing lanes. Donors were grouped into four age groups: young (average approximately 15 years), middle-aged (roughly 38), aged (about 60) and long-lived (82). Study-wide findings and limitations: Conclusive comparison of naive and antigen-experienced compartments was prevented by the profiling of bulk unsorted PBMCs. Because the CMV infection status of the donors was unknown, age-related changes in expanded clonotypes may potentially have been confounded. Compared with the aged group, the long-lived group had more naive CD4+ T cells, fewer expanded clones and increased TCR diversity, a pattern suggesting age selection. Estimates of total diversity based on one million sequenced T cells were considered lower bounds and underestimates. As age increased, observed TCR beta diversity per million T cells dropped in a roughly linear way, and a significant reduction was already evident by age 40. The percentage of naive T cells measured by flow cytometry correlated strongly with observed TCR beta diversity.

The library was built by means of 5' RACE. A second roughly 6 to 12 cycle PCR used a sample-barcoded 5' primer and a J-beta primer mix. A unique molecular identifier was introduced onto each TCR beta cDNA molecule by a template-switch 5' adaptor carrying 12 random nucleotides. Each sample yielded at least 2.5 million CDR3-containing paired-end reads. The Mint cDNA synthesis kit, primed by a TRBC-specific oligonucleotide, was used to synthesize first-strand cDNA from all RNA. All cDNA was treated with uracil-DNA glycosylase and then went through a first 18-cycle PCR with the universal primers M1SS and BC2_uni_R. The paper's processing steps were these. Normalization of each sample was performed by random selection of 1 million high-quality reads, each carrying a distinct molecular identifier. Reads sharing molecular identifiers were discarded rather than binned into consensus sequences. CDR3 identification, clonotype clustering and error correction used MiTCR with a Q25 quality threshold and the strictest error-elimination algorithm. A nonparametric unseen species model with Euler transformation was used to estimate lower-bound total TCR beta diversity. TCRdb reworked the public reads: Q25 trimming with fastp, MiXCR clone assembly, productive beta chains retained. CDR3 protein sequences are deduplicated, and each keeps its most common genes and DNA. The V and J calls and clone size come from TCRdb's table, not from the authors' own analysis. The sample yields fewer than 2,000,000 distinct CDR3 sequences; 35% to 50% were counted once. The leading ten clones occupy 23% of the sample.

The sequence was obtained from a human donor in good health. The specimen sequenced was blood.

The CDR3 amino acid sequence is: CASSQLGAGEQYF. The DNA is as follows: TGCGCCAGCAGCCAGTTGGGGGCCGGGGAGCAGTACTTC. The V gene is TRBV5-1 and the J gene is TRBJ2-5; TRBD1 could be the D gene, as 6 bases match. CDR1 and CDR2, per the germline V gene, are SGHRS and YFSETQ. The germline ends are 18 bases apart after V is trimmed by 4 bases and J by 11 bases. From the cysteine through the phenylalanine, the CDR3 covers 13 amino acids. Only the CDR3 portion is preserved as DNA: 39 bases, with reading frame beginning at the first base.